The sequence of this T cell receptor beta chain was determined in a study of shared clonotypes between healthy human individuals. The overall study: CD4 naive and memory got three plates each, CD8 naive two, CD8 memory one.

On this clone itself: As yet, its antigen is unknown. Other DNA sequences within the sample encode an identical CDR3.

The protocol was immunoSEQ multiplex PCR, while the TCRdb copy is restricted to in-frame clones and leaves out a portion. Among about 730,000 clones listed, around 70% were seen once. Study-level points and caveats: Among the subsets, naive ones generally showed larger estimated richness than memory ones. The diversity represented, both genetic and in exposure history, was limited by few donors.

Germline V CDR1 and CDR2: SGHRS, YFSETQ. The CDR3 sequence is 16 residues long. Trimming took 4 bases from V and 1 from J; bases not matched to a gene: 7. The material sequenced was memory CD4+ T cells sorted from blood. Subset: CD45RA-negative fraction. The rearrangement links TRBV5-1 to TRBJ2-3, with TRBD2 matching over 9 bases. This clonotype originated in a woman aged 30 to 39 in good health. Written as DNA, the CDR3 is TGCGCCAGCAGCCCGGGACTAGCAGGGGGCACAGATACGCAGTATTTT. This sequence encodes CASSPGLAGGTDTQYF.